The sample holds a few counts of the clone carrying this T cell receptor beta chain. Its antigen is currently unknown. The data are from a study of Graves' ophthalmopathy and Graves' hyperthyroidism. Findings and caveats of the study: Detected in blood as well were most expanded thyroid clonotypes with frequency above 0.001. Prediction of ophthalmopathy progression reached about 71% sensitivity and around 75% specificity.

Using RNA transcripts, the TCR beta CDR3 regions were amplified. A first-round RT-PCR used HTBI primers, followed by a second-round multiplex PCR. TCRdb analysed the multiplex PCR reads with MiXCR anew, one entry per CDR3 protein. The table includes about 220,000 distinct CDR3 sequences, approximately 21% detected once. V was pared by 4 bases and J by 3 bases, with 10 bases between. Germline lookup yields CDR1 SGHRS and CDR2 YFSETQ. The CDR3 totals 13 residues. This TCR came from a woman in her fifties or sixties with Graves' ophthalmopathy. Source material: peripheral blood. The chain combines TRBV5-1 with TRBJ1-1, with D unclear. CDR3 in DNA: TGCGCCAGCAGCCCTGATGTGGACACTGAAGCTTTCTTT. Translated: CASSPDVDTEAFF.